This T cell receptor (beta chain) appears in the sequencing data of a study of cytomegalovirus exposure and HLA in healthy donors. Study context: For the approximately 400 genotyped donors, 75% to 90% fell within the Caucasian-associated ancestry cluster. Notes on the study in general: Later on, an analysis showed TCR association rates differing by HLA locus, with DRB1 the most and HLA-C the fewest. Associated with cytomegalovirus, according to the listing, were about 160 TCR beta chains. Later analysis found that TCR beta chains associated with HLA were more clonally expanded than other, equally common chains.

A note on this clone: Its antigen is not identified.

The PCR ran on 60 Vbeta and 13 Jbeta primers. Clones were sequenced by immunoSEQ multiplex PCR, and TCRdb holds only the in-frame ones, with some missing. The table shows some 180,000 clones, with about four fifths occurring only once. Germline values: CDR1 LGHNA, CDR2 YSLEER. This CDR3 has 15 residues. J gave up 5 bases and V 0 bases, and 5 bases lay outside the gene matches. The clonotype comes from a man in his forties in good health and CMV-seronegative. The sequencing sample was made of PBMCs. The chain uses TRBV4-3 and TRBJ2-5, with TRBD1 matching 8 bases. CDR3 DNA: TGCGCCAGCAGCCAAGAGACAGGGGCCGGGGAGACCCAGTACTTC. Protein sequence: CASSQETGAGETQYF.